The sequence of this TCR beta chain was determined in a study of blood T cells in healthy people across ages (dated by TCRdb to between 2015 and 2016). General notes on the study: Template switching captured roughly one uniquely barcoded TCR beta cDNA molecule per two T cells in model experiments. To track age-related changes in TCR beta repertoire diversity, the study relied on deep sequencing normalized with unique cDNA molecular identifiers. Donors of different ages were randomly distributed across sequencing lanes to avoid experimental bias. Donors were grouped into four age groups: young (average 16 years), middle-aged (39), aged (62) and long-lived (approximately 78). The study analyzed two additional independent replicas of 1 million unique cDNA reads from the same blood draw for two donors, one aged 18 to 30 and one aged 80 or older. Broad study findings and their caveats: Because the CMV infection status of the donors was unknown, age-related changes in expanded clonotypes may potentially have been confounded. Observed TCR beta diversity per million T cells fell roughly linearly with age, and a significant reduction was already apparent by age about 43. Estimates of total diversity based on one million sequenced T cells were considered lower bounds and underestimates. Since profiling was done on bulk unsorted PBMCs, naive and antigen-experienced compartments could not be conclusively compared. Compared with the aged group, more naive CD4+ T cells, fewer expanded clones and increased TCR diversity were shown by the long-lived group, suggesting age selection. There was a strong correlation between observed TCR beta diversity and the percentage of naive T cells measured by flow cytometry.

Donors were roughly 40 systemically healthy Caucasian individuals from Russia aged roughly 6 to 90 years. Each donor gave ten milliliters of peripheral blood, collected into EDTA-treated Vacutainer tubes. Ficoll-Paque density-gradient centrifugation was used to isolate PBMCs, with at least 7 million per sample. Trizol reagent was used to extract total RNA from PBMCs, with at least 5.5 micrograms per sample. For every donor, an aliquot of PBMCs went through flow cytometry to measure the percentages of naive CD45RAhigh/CD27high T cells. Of note for this clonotype: The specificity of this receptor is unknown. One base away there is no much larger clone; base qualities are not given.

Receptors were amplified or captured by 5' RACE. Sequencing instrument: Illumina HiSeq 2500. The second PCR ran for roughly 7 to 11 cycles and used a J-beta primer mix along with a sample-barcoded 5' primer. A unique molecular identifier was introduced onto each TCR beta cDNA molecule by a template-switch 5' adaptor carrying 12 random nucleotides. Each sample yielded at least 2.5 million CDR3-containing paired-end reads. First-strand cDNA was synthesized from all RNA with the Mint cDNA synthesis kit, primed by a TRBC-specific oligonucleotide. All cDNA was treated with uracil-DNA glycosylase and then went through a first 18-cycle PCR with the universal primers M1SS and BC2_uni_R. As for the original processing: Normalization of each sample was performed by random selection of 1 million high-quality reads, each carrying a distinct molecular identifier. Reads sharing molecular identifiers were discarded rather than binned into consensus sequences. CDR3 identification, clonotype clustering and error correction used MiTCR with a Q25 quality threshold and the strictest error-elimination algorithm. A nonparametric unseen species model with Euler transformation was used to estimate lower-bound total TCR beta diversity. Starting from the raw public reads, TCRdb applied fastp trimming at Q25, assembled clones with MiXCR and retained in-frame beta chains. Every entry covers one CDR3 protein and lists the most common genes and DNA from its rows. For this entry, the V and J calls and clone size follow TCRdb and not the study's own pipeline. The table for this sample lists hundreds of thousands of distinct CDR3 sequences; more than 55% of them were counted only once. Of the sample, roughly 25% falls within the top ten clones.

Reading from cysteine to phenylalanine, the CDR3 counts 14 amino acids. Only the CDR3 DNA stays, 42 bases, in frame from base 1. Trimming costs V 6 bases and J 4 bases, and their ends lie 13 bases apart. CDR1 MDHEN and CDR2 SYDVKM are derived from the germline V gene. The sample comprised blood. This TCR derives from a man in his forties in good health. The chain was built from TRBV28 and TRBJ2-1, with no confidently assigned D gene. The encoded CDR3 is CASSLSPRYNEQFF. The DNA is TGTGCCAGCAGCCTAAGCCCGAGGTACAATGAGCAGTTCTTC.